These T cell receptor beta chains were read from a single sample in a study of CD8+CD57+ T cells in acquired aplastic anemia. Using its own MiXCR run on the reads, TCRdb lists one record per CDR3 protein. The table has 50,000 to 65,000 distinct CDR3 sequences, about 56% seen once. Sample: sorted CD4+, CD8+, or CD8+CD57+ T cells (not recorded which) from PBMCs. These receptors originate from a human donor with aplastic anemia. Each CDR3 is given with its conserved first and last residue. Each record gives: D gene, J gene, V gene, clone size, CDR3 protein, CDR3 DNA. D genes are given only for firm matches. Clone size is shown for a subset of rows, as once, few, many or a class of expanded clone.

D gene: TRBD1; J gene: TRBJ2-1; V gene: TRBV10-3; clone size: NA; CDR3 protein: CAISEGGQGNNEQFF; CDR3 DNA: TGTGCCATCAGTGAAGGGGGACAGGGCAACAATGAGCAGTTCTTC
D gene: TRBD1; J gene: TRBJ2-5; V gene: TRBV29-1; clone size: NA; CDR3 protein: CSVSGQGQETQYF; CDR3 DNA: TGCAGCGTTTCGGGACAGGGGCAAGAGACCCAGTACTTC
D gene: NA; J gene: TRBJ1-2; V gene: TRBV5-5; clone size: NA; CDR3 protein: CASTPLSRGGGYTF; CDR3 DNA: TGTGCCAGCACACCTTTGAGCAGGGGTGGTGGCTACACCTTC
D gene: TRBD1; J gene: TRBJ1-1; V gene: TRBV3-1; clone size: NA; CDR3 protein: CASSQKRGDRRRRDTEAFF; CDR3 DNA: TGTGCCAGCAGCCAAAAAAGGGGGGACAGGAGGAGGAGGGACACTGAAGCTTTCTTT
D gene: NA; J gene: TRBJ1-1; V gene: TRBV9; clone size: many; CDR3 protein: CASSVGVVASGWNTEAFF; CDR3 DNA: TGTGCCAGCAGCGTAGGGGTGGTGGCCTCAGGTTGGAACACTGAAGCTTTCTTT
D gene: NA; J gene: TRBJ2-4; V gene: TRBV2; clone size: NA; CDR3 protein: CASRETVANIQYF; CDR3 DNA: TGTGCCAGCAGGGAGACAGTCGCAAACATTCAGTACTTC
D gene: TRBD1; J gene: TRBJ2-7; V gene: TRBV7-8; clone size: NA; CDR3 protein: CASSLNRGSYEQYF; CDR3 DNA: TGTGCCAGCAGCTTAAACAGGGGGTCCTACGAGCAGTACTTC
D gene: TRBD2; J gene: TRBJ2-3; V gene: TRBV6-4; clone size: NA; CDR3 protein: CANSTAGEPTDTQYF; CDR3 DNA: TGTGCCAACAGTACAGCGGGGGAGCCAACAGATACACAGTATTTT
D gene: NA; J gene: TRBJ2-5; V gene: TRBV7-6; clone size: NA; CDR3 protein: CASSLVFVQETQYF; CDR3 DNA: TGTGCCAGCAGCTTAGTATTCGTCCAAGAGACCCAGTACTTC
D gene: NA; J gene: TRBJ1-5; V gene: TRBV12-3/TRBV12-4; clone size: many; CDR3 protein: CASSSGLQPQHF; CDR3 DNA: TGTGCCAGCAGTTCGGGTTTACAGCCCCAGCATTTT
D gene: TRBD1; J gene: TRBJ2-1; V gene: TRBV20-1; clone size: many; CDR3 protein: CSARDGTGVSSYNEQFF; CDR3 DNA: TGCAGTGCTAGAGATGGGACAGGGGTCAGCTCCTACAATGAGCAGTTCTTC
D gene: NA; J gene: TRBJ2-3; V gene: TRBV12-3/TRBV12-4; clone size: many; CDR3 protein: CASSLWGYTDTQYF; CDR3 DNA: TGTGCCAGCAGCCTATGGGGGTACACAGATACGCAGTATTTT
D gene: NA; J gene: TRBJ2-7; V gene: TRBV6-6; clone size: NA; CDR3 protein: CASSYRAAYEQYF; CDR3 DNA: TGTGCCAGCAGTTACAGGGCTGCCTACGAGCAGTACTTC
D gene: TRBD2; J gene: TRBJ2-3; V gene: TRBV12-3/TRBV12-4; clone size: once; CDR3 protein: CASSPLAGVLDTQYF; CDR3 DNA: TGTGCCAGCAGTCCCCTAGCGGGAGTTTTGGATACGCAGTATTTT
D gene: NA; J gene: TRBJ1-6; V gene: TRBV9; clone size: NA; CDR3 protein: CASSSRDGTGSSPLHF; CDR3 DNA: TGTGCCAGCAGCTCTCGGGATGGGACGGGGAGTTCACCCCTCCACTTT
D gene: NA; J gene: TRBJ1-1; V gene: TRBV12-3/TRBV12-4; clone size: many; CDR3 protein: CASSGAGLRREAFF; CDR3 DNA: TGTGCCAGCAGTGGCGCGGGGTTGAGGAGGGAAGCTTTCTTT
D gene: TRBD1; J gene: TRBJ1-2; V gene: TRBV29-1; clone size: many; CDR3 protein: CSVDSGQGGVDGYTF; CDR3 DNA: TGCAGCGTTGACTCTGGACAGGGGGGGGTCGATGGCTACACCTTC
D gene: NA; J gene: TRBJ1-2; V gene: TRBV15; clone size: NA; CDR3 protein: CASSLISGNYGYTF; CDR3 DNA: TGTGCCAGCAGTTTGATATCCGGGAACTATGGCTACACCTTC
D gene: NA; J gene: TRBJ2-5; V gene: TRBV4-2; clone size: many; CDR3 protein: CASSQDWAEQETQYF; CDR3 DNA: TGTGCCAGCAGCCAAGATTGGGCAGAACAAGAGACCCAGTACTTC
D gene: NA; J gene: TRBJ2-3; V gene: TRBV20-1; clone size: NA; CDR3 protein: CSARRTLTDTQYF; CDR3 DNA: TGCAGTGCTAGGAGAACTCTCACAGATACGCAGTATTTT
D gene: NA; J gene: TRBJ2-6; V gene: TRBV6-2/TRBV6-3; clone size: NA; CDR3 protein: CASSTGDSGANVLTF; CDR3 DNA: TGTGCCAGCAGTACAGGAGACTCTGGGGCCAACGTCCTGACTTTC
D gene: TRBD1; J gene: TRBJ1-1; V gene: TRBV19; clone size: many; CDR3 protein: CASSLGTGENTEAFF; CDR3 DNA: TGTGCCAGTAGTCTGGGGACAGGGGAGAACACTGAAGCTTTCTTT
D gene: TRBD2; J gene: TRBJ2-7; V gene: TRBV6-5; clone size: NA; CDR3 protein: CASSLLPLSSGSCEQYF; CDR3 DNA: TGTGCCAGCAGTTTACTACCTCTATCTAGCGGCTCCTGCGAGCAGTACTTC
D gene: NA; J gene: TRBJ2-1; V gene: TRBV20-1; clone size: NA; CDR3 protein: CSARKAGGDNNEQFF; CDR3 DNA: TGCAGTGCTAGGAAAGCGGGTGGGGATAACAATGAGCAGTTCTTC
D gene: TRBD1; J gene: TRBJ2-7; V gene: TRBV2; clone size: NA; CDR3 protein: CASRRGGQGPYEQYF; CDR3 DNA: TGTGCCAGCAGAAGAGGGGGACAGGGCCCCTACGAGCAGTACTTC
D gene: NA; J gene: TRBJ2-5; V gene: TRBV29-1; clone size: NA; CDR3 protein: CSASRDGRKETQYF; CDR3 DNA: TGCAGTGCTAGCCGGGACGGACGAAAAGAGACCCAGTACTTC
D gene: NA; J gene: TRBJ1-2; V gene: TRBV9; clone size: NA; CDR3 protein: CASSGEGLYGYTF; CDR3 DNA: TGTGCTAGCAGCGGGGAAGGGCTCTATGGCTACACCTTC
D gene: TRBD1; J gene: TRBJ1-6; V gene: TRBV15; clone size: medium-sized; CDR3 protein: CATSGGTANSPLHF; CDR3 DNA: TGTGCCACCAGCGGGGGGACAGCCAATTCACCCCTCCACTTT
D gene: NA; J gene: TRBJ1-6; V gene: TRBV9; clone size: NA; CDR3 protein: CASSATPSPNYNSPLHF; CDR3 DNA: TGTGCCAGCAGCGCAACGCCCAGCCCCAACTATAATTCACCCCTCCACTTT
D gene: NA; J gene: TRBJ1-1; V gene: TRBV7-2; clone size: NA; CDR3 protein: CASSLAGATEAFF; CDR3 DNA: TGTGCCAGCAGCCTAGCAGGGGCCACTGAAGCTTTCTTT
D gene: TRBD1; J gene: TRBJ1-5; V gene: TRBV6-5; clone size: many; CDR3 protein: CASSSRQGVRQPQHF; CDR3 DNA: TGTGCCAGCAGTTCCCGACAGGGGGTGCGTCAGCCCCAGCATTTT
D gene: NA; J gene: TRBJ2-1; V gene: TRBV7-3; clone size: NA; CDR3 protein: CASSLSLEPSYNEQFF; CDR3 DNA: TGTGCCAGCAGCTTGAGCTTGGAGCCGTCCTACAATGAGCAGTTCTTC
D gene: NA; J gene: TRBJ1-1; V gene: TRBV2; clone size: NA; CDR3 protein: CASSVDGTVNTEAFF; CDR3 DNA: TGTGCCAGCAGTGTCGACGGGACGGTGAACACTGAAGCTTTCTTT
D gene: TRBD1; J gene: TRBJ1-2; V gene: TRBV7-2; clone size: NA; CDR3 protein: CASSPDRAVPGYTF; CDR3 DNA: TGTGCCAGCAGCCCTGACAGGGCGGTGCCAGGCTACACCTTC
D gene: NA; J gene: TRBJ1-2; V gene: TRBV2; clone size: NA; CDR3 protein: CASRGTGGYTF; CDR3 DNA: TGTGCCAGCAGAGGGACTGGGGGCTACACCTTC
D gene: NA; J gene: TRBJ2-1; V gene: TRBV7-2; clone size: NA; CDR3 protein: CASSPRDVTTNDEQFF; CDR3 DNA: TGTGCCAGCAGCCCGCGCGACGTGACTACGAATGATGAGCAGTTCTTC
D gene: NA; J gene: TRBJ2-7; V gene: TRBV2; clone size: NA; CDR3 protein: CASTYYTYEQYF; CDR3 DNA: TGTGCCAGCACATACTACACCTACGAGCAGTACTTC
D gene: TRBD1; J gene: TRBJ1-1; V gene: TRBV25-1; clone size: NA; CDR3 protein: CASSLQGRTEAFF; CDR3 DNA: TGTGCCAGCAGTCTACAGGGGAGGACTGAAGCTTTCTTT
D gene: NA; J gene: TRBJ1-2; V gene: TRBV10-3; clone size: NA; CDR3 protein: CAIRGNGGGYGYTF; CDR3 DNA: TGTGCCATCAGGGGAAACGGGGGGGGCTATGGCTACACCTTC
D gene: TRBD1; J gene: TRBJ1-2; V gene: TRBV9; clone size: NA; CDR3 protein: CASSVAPGQDYGYTF; CDR3 DNA: TGTGCCAGCAGCGTAGCCCCCGGACAGGACTATGGCTACACCTTC
D gene: NA; J gene: TRBJ1-6; V gene: TRBV19; clone size: NA; CDR3 protein: CASSIQGDNSPLHF; CDR3 DNA: TGTGCCAGTAGTATTCAAGGGGATAATTCACCCCTCCACTTT